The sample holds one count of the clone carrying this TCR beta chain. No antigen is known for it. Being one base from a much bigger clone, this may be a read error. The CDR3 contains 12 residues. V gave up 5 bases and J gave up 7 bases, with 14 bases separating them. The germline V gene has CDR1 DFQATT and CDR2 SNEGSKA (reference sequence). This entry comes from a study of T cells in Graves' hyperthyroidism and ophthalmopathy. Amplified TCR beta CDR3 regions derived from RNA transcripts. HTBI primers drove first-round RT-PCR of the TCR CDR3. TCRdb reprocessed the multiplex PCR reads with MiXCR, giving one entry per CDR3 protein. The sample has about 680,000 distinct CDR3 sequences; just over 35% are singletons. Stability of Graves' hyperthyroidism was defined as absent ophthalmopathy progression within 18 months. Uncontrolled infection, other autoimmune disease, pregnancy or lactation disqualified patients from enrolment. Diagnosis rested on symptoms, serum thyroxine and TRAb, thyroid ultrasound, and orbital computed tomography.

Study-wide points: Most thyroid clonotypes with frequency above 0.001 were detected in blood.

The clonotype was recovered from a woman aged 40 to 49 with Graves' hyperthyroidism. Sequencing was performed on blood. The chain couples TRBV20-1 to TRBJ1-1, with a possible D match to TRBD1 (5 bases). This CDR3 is CSALRGVDEAFF. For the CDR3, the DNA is TGCAGTGCTTTACGGGGGGTGGATGAAGCTTTCTTT.